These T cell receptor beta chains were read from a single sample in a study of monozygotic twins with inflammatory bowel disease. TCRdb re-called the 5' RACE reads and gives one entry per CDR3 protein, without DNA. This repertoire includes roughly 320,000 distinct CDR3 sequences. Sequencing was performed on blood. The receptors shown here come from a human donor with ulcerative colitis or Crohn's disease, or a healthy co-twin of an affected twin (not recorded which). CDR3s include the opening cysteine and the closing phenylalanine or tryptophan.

CDR3 protein: CASSLPRETQYF; J gene: TRBJ2-5; CDR3 length: 12; V gene: TRBV28
CDR3 protein: CASSLGRDRNVYEQYF; J gene: TRBJ2-7; CDR3 length: 16; V gene: TRBV7-2
CDR3 protein: CASSLYLMGTNEKLFF; J gene: TRBJ1-4; CDR3 length: 16; V gene: TRBV7-9
CDR3 protein: CASRSHGGVGEKLFF; J gene: TRBJ1-4; CDR3 length: 15; V gene: TRBV5-6
CDR3 protein: CASSQIPTGAKNIQYF; J gene: TRBJ2-4; CDR3 length: 16; V gene: TRBV12-3/TRBV12-4
CDR3 protein: CASSLHTGVGTEAFF; J gene: TRBJ1-1; CDR3 length: 15; V gene: TRBV19
CDR3 protein: CSVDALGEQYF; J gene: TRBJ2-7; CDR3 length: 11; V gene: TRBV29-1
CDR3 protein: CASGKRGNPSYNEQFF; J gene: TRBJ2-1; CDR3 length: 16; V gene: TRBV7-3
CDR3 protein: CASSLDAYSGNTIYF; J gene: TRBJ1-3; CDR3 length: 15; V gene: TRBV7-9
CDR3 protein: CASSSGGQQETQYF; J gene: TRBJ2-5; CDR3 length: 14; V gene: TRBV5-1
CDR3 protein: CASSFDRGNGYTF; J gene: TRBJ1-2; CDR3 length: 13; V gene: TRBV7-2
CDR3 protein: CATRRGMGTEAFF; J gene: TRBJ1-1; CDR3 length: 13; V gene: TRBV24-1
CDR3 protein: CASSPQSFSSGNTEAFF; J gene: TRBJ1-1; CDR3 length: 17; V gene: TRBV18
CDR3 protein: CASRDSLIAKNIQYF; J gene: TRBJ2-4; CDR3 length: 15; V gene: TRBV7-2
CDR3 protein: CASSPPVGAGNTIYF; J gene: TRBJ1-3; CDR3 length: 15; V gene: TRBV28
CDR3 protein: CSATWTSGIGTQYF; J gene: TRBJ2-5; CDR3 length: 14; V gene: TRBV20-1
CDR3 protein: CASSLDTGFGTDTQYF; J gene: TRBJ2-3; CDR3 length: 16; V gene: TRBV5-6
CDR3 protein: CAIRSGTDYEQYF; J gene: TRBJ2-7; CDR3 length: 13; V gene: TRBV10-3
CDR3 protein: CASSPSRVGYNEQFF; J gene: TRBJ2-1; CDR3 length: 15; V gene: TRBV4-2
CDR3 protein: CASRRTGGINYGYTF; J gene: TRBJ1-2; CDR3 length: 15; V gene: TRBV6-1
CDR3 protein: CASSQDDRTDAYEQYF; J gene: TRBJ2-7; CDR3 length: 16; V gene: TRBV3-1
CDR3 protein: CASSPPQVSSDEQFF; J gene: TRBJ2-1; CDR3 length: 15; V gene: TRBV28
CDR3 protein: CASSRTGETYEQYF; J gene: TRBJ2-7; CDR3 length: 14; V gene: TRBV5-1
CDR3 protein: CASRPTGAGTQYF; J gene: TRBJ2-5; CDR3 length: 13; V gene: TRBV12-3/TRBV12-4
CDR3 protein: CASSVTLGSGSYNEQFF; J gene: TRBJ2-1; CDR3 length: 17; V gene: TRBV19
CDR3 protein: CSARYQGLTDEQYF; J gene: TRBJ2-7; CDR3 length: 14; V gene: TRBV20-1
CDR3 protein: CAISESNPGANQPQHF; J gene: TRBJ1-5; CDR3 length: 16; V gene: TRBV10-3
CDR3 protein: CASTEGPGANVLTF; J gene: TRBJ2-6; CDR3 length: 14; V gene: TRBV2
CDR3 protein: CASSFVVPSYNEQFF; J gene: TRBJ2-1; CDR3 length: 15; V gene: TRBV28
CDR3 protein: CATSASGTGNQPQHF; J gene: TRBJ1-5; CDR3 length: 15; V gene: TRBV24-1
CDR3 protein: CASSHHGGSLWQFF; J gene: TRBJ2-1; CDR3 length: 14; V gene: TRBV12-3/TRBV12-4
CDR3 protein: CASSYVVGTEQFF; J gene: TRBJ2-1; CDR3 length: 13; V gene: TRBV6-2/TRBV6-3
CDR3 protein: CASSLQGRGGNQPQHF; J gene: TRBJ1-5; CDR3 length: 16; V gene: TRBV12-3/TRBV12-4
CDR3 protein: CSADLAGGPRTDTQYF; J gene: TRBJ2-3; CDR3 length: 16; V gene: TRBV20-1
CDR3 protein: CASSLLPGAGSTDTQYF; J gene: TRBJ2-3; CDR3 length: 17; V gene: TRBV27
CDR3 protein: CAGDHGGAVRHEQYF; J gene: TRBJ2-7; CDR3 length: 15; V gene: TRBV7-9
CDR3 protein: CAWSAGGWGRNYEQYF; J gene: TRBJ2-7; CDR3 length: 16; V gene: TRBV30
CDR3 protein: CASSLGGEEAFF; J gene: TRBJ1-1; CDR3 length: 12; V gene: TRBV12-3/TRBV12-4
CDR3 protein: CASSWTGTGELFF; J gene: TRBJ2-2; CDR3 length: 13; V gene: TRBV7-3
CDR3 protein: CSASSDTLEQYF; J gene: TRBJ2-7; CDR3 length: 12; V gene: TRBV20-1
CDR3 protein: CASDRIRDSVLEDDERYF; J gene: TRBJ2-7; CDR3 length: 18; V gene: TRBV6-4
CDR3 protein: CASSFGQVGEQYF; J gene: TRBJ2-7; CDR3 length: 13; V gene: TRBV12-3/TRBV12-4
CDR3 protein: CASRRDRGRYEAFF; J gene: TRBJ1-1; CDR3 length: 14; V gene: TRBV7-2
CDR3 protein: CSAIPGQGISYEQYF; J gene: TRBJ2-7; CDR3 length: 15; V gene: TRBV20-1
CDR3 protein: CASSYSTYYGYTF; J gene: TRBJ1-2; CDR3 length: 13; V gene: TRBV6-2/TRBV6-3
CDR3 protein: CASSPDGLAGRTDTQYF; J gene: TRBJ2-3; CDR3 length: 17; V gene: TRBV18
CDR3 protein: CASSLDQGIGELFF; J gene: TRBJ2-2; CDR3 length: 14; V gene: TRBV5-5
CDR3 protein: CASRELAGRKASTDTQYF; J gene: TRBJ2-3; CDR3 length: 18; V gene: TRBV11-1
CDR3 protein: CASSGTGTSGTYEQYF; J gene: TRBJ2-7; CDR3 length: 16; V gene: TRBV9
CDR3 protein: CASSSVFSGSSYNEQFF; J gene: TRBJ2-1; CDR3 length: 17; V gene: TRBV7-6
CDR3 protein: CASSYPAQGLNQPQHF; J gene: TRBJ1-5; CDR3 length: 16; V gene: TRBV6-5
CDR3 protein: CASSLGIYGSTGELFF; J gene: TRBJ2-2; CDR3 length: 16; V gene: TRBV12-3/TRBV12-4
CDR3 protein: CAISESAETQYF; J gene: TRBJ2-5; CDR3 length: 12; V gene: TRBV10-3
CDR3 protein: CASSPGAARTEAFF; J gene: TRBJ1-1; CDR3 length: 14; V gene: TRBV7-2
CDR3 protein: CASSSSPVPQETQYF; J gene: TRBJ2-5; CDR3 length: 15; V gene: TRBV9
CDR3 protein: CASSLVAGTSYNEQFF; J gene: TRBJ2-1; CDR3 length: 16; V gene: TRBV5-1
CDR3 protein: CASSVWTAQETQYF; J gene: TRBJ2-5; CDR3 length: 14; V gene: TRBV7-9
CDR3 protein: CASSFPLGTQYF; J gene: TRBJ2-5; CDR3 length: 12; V gene: TRBV12-3/TRBV12-4